This T cell receptor beta chain comes out of a study of T cells in Graves' hyperthyroidism and ophthalmopathy. The germline gives CDR1 MGHRA, CDR2 YSYEKL. Trimming cost V 0 bases and J 3 bases, with 9 bases left between them. This CDR3 spans 15 amino acids. Clinical symptoms, serum thyroxine and TRAb, thyroid ultrasound and orbital computed tomography together formed the diagnostic basis. The authors obtained PBMCs from more than 8 ml of fresh peripheral blood. Authors of the study amplified TCR beta CDR3 regions from RNA transcripts. An initial round of RT-PCR targeting the TCR CDR3 relied on the HTBI primer set. Each CDR3 protein is one row after TCRdb ran MiXCR on the multiplex PCR reads. This sample has around 440,000 distinct CDR3 sequences, with around 14% found just once. Study observations and caveats: Blood also contained most expanded thyroid clonotypes above 0.001. A model of 13 V-J features distinguished ophthalmopathy from stable hyperthyroidism.

As for this clonotype: The target antigen is unknown.

The J gene is TRBJ1-5, the V gene TRBV4-1; D uncertain. This clonotype was sampled from a woman under 30 with Graves' hyperthyroidism. The material sequenced was blood. CDR3 residues: CASSQDLAYNQPQHF. The CDR3 coding sequence is TGCGCCAGCAGCCAAGATCTGGCTTACAATCAGCCCCAGCATTTT.